The TCR beta chain under discussion was sequenced for a study of primary melanoma T cells and metastatic recurrence. Study details: Tumors were T2–T4 primary melanomas thicker than 1 mm. The study's findings and limits: Reportedly, T-cell fraction predicted progression-free survival beyond thickness, ulceration, mitoses, age. T-cell fraction reportedly outperformed other histopathological variables added to thickness. Suggested, not shown: primary melanomas can contain effective antitumor T cells.

The germline gives CDR1 SGHVT, CDR2 SQSDAQ. The germline V and J ends were trimmed by 7 bases and 2 bases, with 12 bases remaining between them. This CDR3 region has 13 residues. TCRdb keeps only in-frame clones here, not all; method: immunoSEQ multiplex PCR. The sample includes 230 or so clones, less than 90% of them seen just once. The sample holds one count of this clone. Its target is unknown. This TCR was recovered from a human donor with melanoma. The chain recombines TRBV7-4 with TRBJ2-7; no clear D. Sample: melanoma tumor tissue. The CDR3 is CASTTSVAYEQYF. CDR3 nucleotide sequence: TGTGCCAGCACGACCTCGGTGGCCTACGAGCAGTACTTC.